What follows are 17 T cell receptor beta chains derived from one specimen sequenced in a study of blood T cell repertoires in COVID-19. The repertoire was sequenced with immunoSEQ multiplex PCR; TCRdb's copy has only in-frame clones and lacks some. The data hold about 230,000 clones, with 90% observed a single time. Material for sequencing was peripheral blood. The origin of the receptors is a young man with COVID-19, enrolled during active disease.

The chain uses TRBV6-6 and TRBJ1-1; no clear D gene. The CDR3 spans 13 residues. Per germline, CDR1 MNHNY and CDR2 SVGAGI (reference sequence). Trimming stripped 6 bases from V and 2 bases from J, with 10 bases between. The DNA for the CDR3 is TGTGCCAGCAGGATACCGGGAAACACTGAAGCTTTCTTT. It translates to CASRIPGNTEAFF.

This clone was observed a handful of times. The gene calls are TRBV12-3 or TRBV12-4 and TRBJ2-2; D possibly corresponds to TRBD2 (6 bases). This CDR3 comprises 13 residues. V lost 10 bases, J lost 5 bases, and 14 bases lay in between. Written as DNA, the CDR3 is TGTGCCACCGCGGCGGGAAGAACCGGGGAGCTGTTTTTT. It yields the protein CATAAGRTGELFF.

The V gene is TRBV6-5, the J gene TRBJ2-7; 9 positions agree with TRBD1. The CDR3 extends over 15 amino acids. CDR1 and CDR2 from the germline V gene are MNHEY and SVGAGI. Trimming at V came to 0 bases and at J to 4 bases, leaving 4 bases not matched to a gene. In DNA, the CDR3 is TGTGCCAGCAGTTACTCGACAGGGGGTCGATACGAGCAGTACTTC. Amino acids: CASSYSTGGRYEQYF.

The chain uses TRBV19 and TRBJ2-1, with D perhaps matching TRBD1 (5 bases). Germline CDR1 reads LNHDA; CDR2 reads SQIVND (reference sequence). The CDR3 has 13 residues. The germline V and J ends were trimmed by 9 bases and 5 bases, with 14 bases remaining between them. The DNA for the CDR3 is TGTGCCAGCAGAGCAAAGGGGAACAATGAGCAGTTCTTC. Its translation: CASRAKGNNEQFF.

The chain employs TRBV19 and TRBJ1-5; D is ambiguous. Germline lookup yields CDR1 LNHDA and CDR2 SQIVND (reference sequence). The CDR3 has 17 amino acids. Trimming removed 3 bases from V and 0 bases from J, with 15 bases in between. The chain's CDR3 is CASSMGRIRSSNQPQHF. The DNA of the CDR3 is TGTGCCAGTAGTATGGGCAGGATACGCTCTAGCAATCAGCCCCAGCATTTT.

This sequence joins TRBV5-1 and TRBJ2-1, with 12 bases aligning to TRBD2. V shed 4 bases and J 7 bases; nucleotides not matched to a gene: 6. This CDR3 region has 15 residues. Germline CDR1 reads SGHRS; CDR2 reads YFSETQ. For the CDR3, the DNA is TGCGCCAGCAGCCTACCTAGCGGGGGGGCGAATGAGCAGTTCTTC. This codes for CASSLPSGGANEQFF.

V is TRBV5-5 and J is TRBJ1-1; no definite D call. Trimming stripped 2 bases from V and 1 base from J, with 12 bases between. The germline V gene has CDR1 SGHKS and CDR2 YYEKEE (reference sequence). This CDR3 is 15 amino acids long. The CDR3 sequence: CASSFIFYANTEAFF. CDR3 DNA sequence: TGTGCCAGCAGCTTTATCTTCTATGCGAACACTGAAGCTTTCTTT.

The V gene is TRBV4-2, the J gene TRBJ2-2, with 10 positions matching TRBD2. The V gene's germline CDR1 is LGHNA and CDR2 YNFKEQ. V lost 0 bases and J lost 4; bases outside the gene matches: 2. This CDR3 comprises 16 residues. The CDR3 coding sequence is TGTGCCAGCAGCCAAGAGCCTAGCGGGAGCACCGGGGAGCTGTTTTTT. Its translation is CASSQEPSGSTGELFF.

This chain joins TRBV5-1 and TRBJ2-7; tentatively, D is TRBD2 (6 bases). Looked up from germline, CDR1 is SGHRS and CDR2 is YFSETQ. V shed 3 bases and J shed 3 bases, with 13 bases lying between them. CDR3 size: 14 residues. The CDR3 DNA reads as TGCGCCAGCAGCTCCCGGGACTTATACTACGAGCAGTACTTC. Protein: CASSSRDLYYEQYF.

V is TRBV5-4 and J is TRBJ1-2; 11 bases match TRBD1. This CDR3 region has 15 residues. From germline, CDR1 is SGHNT and CDR2 YYREEE (reference sequence). V was clipped by 3 bases and J by 5 bases; unmatched bases: 6. In DNA form, the CDR3 reads TGTGCCAGCAGCTCACGGACAGGGGGCTGGTATGGCTACACCTTC. It codes for CASSSRTGGWYGYTF.

V gene TRBV7-3 combines with J gene TRBJ1-1; D remains ambiguous. The germline gives CDR1 SGHTA, CDR2 FQGTGA. V was trimmed by 6 bases and J by 1 base, leaving 9 bases between them. The length of the CDR3 is 13 residues. CDR3 residues: CASRPTKNTEAFF. The DNA of the CDR3 is TGTGCCAGCAGGCCGACTAAGAACACTGAAGCTTTCTTT.

The J gene is TRBJ2-7, the V gene TRBV9; TRBD2 matches 11 bases. The germline V gene has CDR1 SGDLS and CDR2 YYNGEE. Trimming took 1 base from V and 3 from J; bases not matched to a gene: 3. This CDR3 is 15 amino acids long. As DNA, the CDR3 is TGTGCCAGCAGCGTACACGGGACTAGCGGCTACGAGCAGTACTTC. The encoded protein is CASSVHGTSGYEQYF.

This chain connects TRBV28 to TRBJ1-2; D might be TRBD1 (6 bases). The CDR3 has 15 residues. The V gene's germline CDR1 is MDHEN and CDR2 SYDVKM. V lost 5 bases, J lost 2 bases, and 15 bases lay in between. The CDR3 DNA sequence: TGTGCCAGCAGTCCCGCGGGGGGGGCCAACTATGGCTACACCTTC. The encoded protein is CASSPAGGANYGYTF.

The chain combines TRBV7-9 with TRBJ1-2; D gene ambiguous. Germline V CDR1 and CDR2: SEHNR, FQNEAQ (reference sequence). The CDR3 has 14 residues. V lost 1 base, J lost 6 bases, and 12 bases lay in between. The CDR3 loop is CASSLVEGRHGYTF. CDR3 nucleotides: TGTGCCAGCAGCTTAGTGGAGGGAAGGCATGGCTACACCTTC.

CDR3 nucleotide sequence: TGTGCCAGCAGTTCGAGCGGTTACTCCTACGAGCAGTACTTC. Translated: CASSSSGYSYEQYF. The chain is built from TRBV28 and TRBJ2-7; D is perhaps TRBD2 (5 bases). The V end was cut by 4 bases, the J end by 0 bases, with 10 bases between. The CDR3 loop spans 14 amino acids. Germline CDR1 reads MDHEN; CDR2 reads SYDVKM. The variable domain in full, with the rest retrieved from reference TRBV28 and TRBJ2-7, is DVKVTQSSRYLVKRTGEKVFLECVQDMDHENMFWYRQDPGLGLRLIYFSYDVKMKEKGDIPEGYSVSREKKERFSLILESASTNQTSMYLCASSSSGYSYEQYFGPGTRLTVT.

The chain recombines TRBV2 with TRBJ1-5; 7 nucleotides match TRBD1. The V gene's germline CDR1 is SNHLY and CDR2 FYNNEI. The CDR3 totals 13 residues. The trim removed 6 bases at V and 10 bases at J, leaving 9 bases unmatched. Written as DNA, the CDR3 is TGTGCCAGCAGGGGGCAGGGGGACCATCCCCAGCATTTT. It codes for CASRGQGDHPQHF.

This clone was observed a few times. The chain couples TRBV27 to TRBJ1-4; tentatively, D is TRBD1 (5 bases). V lost 5 bases to trimming and J lost 3 bases, with 10 bases between them. The CDR3 sequence is 14 residues long. Germline V gene sequence: CDR1 MNHEY, CDR2 SMNVEV (reference sequence). CDR3 sequence reads: CASSQGLANEKLFF. The CDR3 nucleotides are TGTGCCAGCAGTCAGGGCTTGGCTAATGAAAAACTGTTTTTT. The complete variable domain, with remaining parts taken from reference TRBV27 and TRBJ1-4, reads EAQVTQNPRYLITVTGKKLTVTCSQNMNHEYMSWYRQDPGLGLRQIYYSMNVEVTDKGDVPEGYKVSRKEKRNFPLILESPSPNQTSLYFCASSQGLANEKLFFGSGTQLSVL.